Here is one T cell receptor beta chain with its context. The junction and the germline gene differ at one end; a read error may be behind it. Germline V gene sequence: CDR1 SGHAT, CDR2 FQNNGV. The CDR3 is 15 amino acids. A constant-region primer primed TCR beta cDNA synthesis from 400 to 550 ng of total RNA. It was through three nested multiplex PCR rounds of slightly modified ARM-PCR that TCR beta libraries arose. Forward primers for TRBV1-TRBV30 and a C-beta reverse primer served the first two PCR rounds, at about 10 cycles each. MiXCR, run by TCRdb on the multiplex PCR reads, gives a single entry per CDR3 protein. The sample contains fewer than 400,000 distinct CDR3 sequences, 45% to 70% of which appear only once. This entry belongs to a study of tumor-infiltrating lymphocytes in primary liver carcinoma. Unsorted whole blood supplied the blood RNA, and germline DNA was isolated too.

The specimen sequenced was peripheral blood. The chain combines TRBV11-2 with TRBJ2-5; 11 positions agree with TRBD1. The source is a woman in her 30s with primary liver carcinoma and hepatitis B virus infection. CDR3 nucleotides: TGTACCAGCAGTATGGGACAGGGGGGTACTGAGACCAAGTACTTC. Its translation: CTSSMGQGGTETKYF.